Listed here are 15 T cell receptor beta chains from one sample, sequenced in a study of T cell repertoires in cytomegalovirus infection (dated 2019 in TCRdb). The reads were generated on an Illumina HiSeq 1500. Starting from the raw public reads, TCRdb applied fastp trimming at Q25, assembled clones with MiXCR and retained in-frame beta chains. CDR3 protein duplicates are merged, each entry listing the most common genes and DNA. The sample table shows 800,000 to 950,000 distinct CDR3 sequences, and 32% are seen once. Over 10% of the sample is taken by the ten largest. Explained via the paper, the treatment or condition label denotes: in vitro stimulation with specific CMV peptide epitopes to enrich CMV-specific T cells. These TCRs are of unknown antigen specificity. The sequencing here drew on cultured CD8+ T cells from PBMCs, taken from culture after CMV antigen stimulation. The source of these receptors is a human donor in good health (CMV status not recorded). Some clones in this sample may be carry-over from other donors' samples.

This sequence joins TRBV7-9 and TRBJ2-1; 7 nucleotides line up with TRBD1. The CDR3 totals 14 residues. The germline gives CDR1 SEHNR, CDR2 FQNEAQ (reference sequence). V shed 5 bases and J 2 bases; nucleotides not matched to a gene: 3. The chain's CDR3 is CASSTGQPYNEQFF. CDR3 nucleotides: TGTGCCAGCAGCACGGGACAGCCCTACAATGAGCAGTTCTTC. Combining the CDR3 with reference TRBV7-9 and TRBJ2-1 gives the whole variable domain DTGVSQNPRHKITKRGQNVTFRCDPISEHNRLYWYRQTLGQGPEFLTYFQNEAQLEKSRLLSDRFSAERPKGSFSTLEIQRTEQGDSAMYLCASSTGQPYNEQFFGPGTRLTVL.

This chain joins TRBV29-1 and TRBJ1-1; possibly TRBD1 for D (6 bases). The V end was cut by 6 bases, the J end by 7 bases, with 12 bases between. Germline loops: CDR1 SQVTM, CDR2 ANQGSEA. The CDR3 contains 11 residues. DNA for the CDR3: TGCAGCGTCCAAACAGGGCTTGAAGCTTTCTTT. It yields the protein CSVQTGLEAFF.

The CDR3 region is CASSMAWVPTDTQYF. The CDR3 bases are TGTGCCAGTAGTATGGCTTGGGTACCCACAGATACGCAGTATTTT. The gene calls are TRBV19 and TRBJ2-3, with D unresolved. The V gene lost 3 bases and the J gene lost 2 bases, with 12 bases spanning the gap. Germline V gene data show CDR1 as LNHDA and CDR2 as SQIVND (reference sequence). The CDR3 is 15 residues long.

This clonotype was seen a few times. As DNA, the CDR3 is TGTGCCAGCTCCCGGGGACTAGCGGGGGTAGCCTCCTACAATGAGCAGTTCTTC. This sequence encodes CASSRGLAGVASYNEQFF. The chain employs TRBV7-8 and TRBJ2-1; TRBD2 matches 14 bases. The J segment lost 0 bases and the V segment lost 8 bases, leaving 9 bases of the junction unmatched. The CDR3 extends over 18 amino acids. Germline V gene lookup returns CDR1 SGHVS and CDR2 FQNEAQ. Full variable domain (missing parts from reference TRBV7-8 and TRBJ2-1): GAGVSQSPRYKVAKRGQDVALRCDPISGHVSLFWYQQALGQGPEFLTYFQNEAQLDKSGLPSDRFFAERPEGSVSTLKIQRTQQEDSAVYLCASSRGLAGVASYNEQFFGPGTRLTVL.

This chain connects TRBV27 to TRBJ1-1; no definite D call. Trimming took off 7 bases at V and 0 bases at J, with 18 bases between the two ends. Germline V gives CDR1 MNHEY, CDR2 SMNVEV (reference sequence). This CDR3 spans 16 amino acids. DNA for the CDR3: TGTGCCAGCAAAGAGAGGACGGCGGTAATGAACACTGAAGCTTTCTTT. The encoded protein is CASKERTAVMNTEAFF.

The rearrangement uses TRBV7-9 and TRBJ1-1; TRBD1 might be the D (5 bases). V was trimmed by 5 bases and J by 6 bases, leaving 13 bases between them. This CDR3 comprises 13 residues. The germline gives CDR1 SEHNR, CDR2 FQNEAQ (reference sequence). The chain's CDR3 is CASSPRTSAEAFF. Written as DNA, the CDR3 is TGTGCCAGCAGCCCGAGGACATCTGCTGAAGCTTTCTTT.

Only a few counts were recorded for this clonotype. This chain uses TRBV7-8 with TRBJ1-1; D is undetermined. The CDR3 loop spans 15 amino acids. The V gene's germline CDR1 is SGHVS and CDR2 FQNEAQ. V was cut by 6 bases and J by 1 base, with 15 bases left in between. The CDR3 here is CASSSPDGSNTEAFF. The CDR3 DNA is TGTGCCAGCAGTTCTCCGGACGGTTCGAACACTGAAGCTTTCTTT.

The rearrangement uses TRBV7-4 and TRBJ2-2; D may be TRBD1 (6 bases). This CDR3 has 15 amino acids. The V gene lost 3 bases and the J gene lost 4 bases, with 12 bases spanning the gap. Germline V gene data show CDR1 as SGHVT and CDR2 as SQSDAQ. The CDR3 DNA is TGTGCCAGCAGCTTTGAGACAGGACGCACCGGGGAGCTGTTTTTT. As protein: CASSFETGRTGELFF.

This clonotype has a count of ten or more. The chain has TRBV6-5 and TRBJ1-2; D remains unclear. Trimming removed 2 bases at V and 4 bases at J, with 8 bases between. Germline values: CDR1 MNHEY, CDR2 SVGAGI. There are 13 residues in the CDR3. The CDR3 loop reads CASSYAGTYGYTF. The CDR3 DNA reads TGTGCCAGCAGTTACGCGGGTACCTATGGCTACACCTTC.

This clonotype was seen at least ten times. V and J are TRBV7-8 and TRBJ1-4; D is unresolved. CDR3 length: 17 residues. The germline V gene has CDR1 SGHVS and CDR2 FQNEAQ. V shed 1 base and J shed 8 bases, with 20 bases lying between them. CDR3: CASSLGTSFEMREKLFF. The CDR3 DNA reads TGTGCCAGCAGCTTAGGAACGTCGTTCGAAATGAGAGAAAAACTGTTTTTT.

The rearrangement joins TRBV6-5 to TRBJ2-1; weak D call: TRBD2 (6 bases). Trimming removed 6 bases at V and 8 bases at J, with 8 bases between. The length of the CDR3 is 11 residues. Germline assignment: CDR1 MNHEY and CDR2 SVGAGI. The CDR3 DNA is TGTGCCAGCAGGTGGAGGGATGAGCAGTTCTTC. Residues: CASRWRDEQFF.

The chain recombines TRBV18 with TRBJ1-4, with D uncertain. V was pared by 3 bases and J by 8 bases, with 7 bases between. There are 12 residues in the CDR3. Germline V CDR1 and CDR2: KGHSH, LQKENI. This CDR3 reads CASSPGREKLFF. The CDR3 DNA sequence: TGTGCCAGCTCACCTGGAAGGGAAAAACTGTTTTTT.

This clonotype has a count of ten or more. CDR3 coding DNA: TGTGCCAGCAGCTTAGTTTCCTCCCAAGAGACCCAGTACTTC. Its translation is CASSLVSSQETQYF. The rearrangement links TRBV7-9 to TRBJ2-5, with D hard to call. The length of the CDR3 is 14 residues. Deletions cut 1 base from V and 1 base from J, with 7 bases between. Looked up from germline, CDR1 is SEHNR and CDR2 is FQNEAQ (reference sequence).

The CDR3 loop reads CASSLMTGMNGYTF. The CDR3 region has the DNA TGTGCCAGCAGTCTAATGACTGGGATGAATGGCTACACCTTC. The chain recombines TRBV27 with TRBJ1-2, with D hard to call. Germline values: CDR1 MNHEY, CDR2 SMNVEV (reference sequence). Trimming removed 5 bases at V and 6 bases at J, with 16 bases between. The CDR3 is 14 residues long.

V gene TRBV28 combines with J gene TRBJ2-3; TRBD2 matches 16 bases. CDR3 size: 18 residues. The V segment lost 6 bases and the J segment 5 bases; nucleotides outside the gene matches: 11. The germline gives CDR1 MDHEN, CDR2 SYDVKM. CDR3 coding DNA: TGTGCCAGCAGCCCCGGGACTAGCGGGGGGGCTTCGGGAGATACGCAGTATTTT. It translates to CASSPGTSGGASGDTQYF.